This T cell receptor (beta chain) is drawn from a study of PD-L1 blockade in urothelial cancer. Measured with immunoSEQ multiplex PCR; TCRdb has only the in-frame clones, and not every one. Of 75,000 to 90,000 clones in the sample, over 80% were seen once. Urothelial carcinoma affected the patients, and it was locally advanced or metastatic. Each patient gave between 1 and 8 samples, pretreatment and on-treatment. Germline V gene data show CDR1 as MDHEN and CDR2 as SYDVKM. The CDR3 covers 16 residues. With V trimmed by 6 bases and J by 0 bases, 8 bases remained unmatched. The sequence was obtained from a man in his sixties or seventies with urothelial cancer. The sequencing here drew on PBMCs, taken around atezolizumab (anti-PD-L1) treatment. The chain is built from TRBV28 and TRBJ2-1, with 7 bases matching TRBD1. CDR3 coding DNA: TGTGCCAGCAGGTCAAGTTCAGGGGGCTCCTACAATGAGCAGTTCTTC. It encodes CASRSSSGGSYNEQFF.